Sequencing of this T cell receptor (beta chain) was carried out in a study of molecular identifiers for immune sequencing clone quantification. TCRdb reanalysed the PCR reads using MiXCR and keeps one entry per CDR3 protein. The sample lists hundreds of thousands of distinct CDR3 sequences, less than 30% seen once, with approximately 0.75% in the top ten. In this sample, this clonotype turned up many times. The sample comprised naive CD8+ T cells from blood, with Jurkat cell RNA spiked in. Subset in this sample: FACS-sorted CD8+CD4-CCR7+CD45RA+ naive T cells. The clonotype originates from a human donor in good health. Some libraries in this study had Jurkat cell RNA spiked in.

For the CDR3, the DNA is TGTGCCAGCAATCCGGGACTAGCGGGGCCACCAGATACGCAGTATTTT. Translated: CASNPGLAGPPDTQYF. The chain carries TRBV25-1 and TRBJ2-3; 13 bases fit TRBD2. This CDR3 comprises 16 residues. V trimming: 7 bases; J trimming: 4 bases; junction bases outside the gene matches: 8. CDR1 MGHDK and CDR2 SYGVNS come from the germline V gene.